A single sample gave rise to the 23 T cell receptor beta chains below, sequenced in a study of T cells in Graves' hyperthyroidism and ophthalmopathy. Amplified TCR beta CDR3 regions derived from RNA transcripts. A first-round RT-PCR of the TCR CDR3 used the HTBI primer set. TCRdb processed the multiplex PCR reads anew with MiXCR; each CDR3 protein has one entry. The sample contains about 640,000 distinct CDR3 sequences, about 14% of which appear only once. Sequenced sample: blood. The receptor set was obtained from a woman between 50 and 59 years old with Graves' ophthalmopathy.

The table lists this clonotype with a few counts. CDR3 sequence (DNA): TGTGCCACGGACAGGGAAGGCTATGGCTACACCTTC. As protein: CATDREGYGYTF. The chain recombines TRBV2 with TRBJ1-2; 8 nucleotides align to TRBD1. J was trimmed by 4 bases and V by 10 bases; bases with no gene match: 5. CDR1 is SNHLY and CDR2 is FYNNEI in the germline V gene. The CDR3 extends over 12 amino acids.

This clonotype was counted ten times or more. This chain uses TRBV10-2 with TRBJ1-2, with D unclear. CDR1 and CDR2 (germline): WSHSY, SAAADI. The CDR3 contains 15 residues. Deletions cut 3 bases from V and 0 bases from J, with 11 bases between. CDR3 bases: TGCGCCAGCAGTGATGTCTTCCAGACTAACTATGGCTACACCTTC. Translated, it gives CASSDVFQTNYGYTF.

This clonotype was counted many times. The genes are TRBV2 and TRBJ2-1; 9 bases map to TRBD2. Germline CDR1 is SNHLY and CDR2 is FYNNEI. The J segment lost 9 bases and the V segment lost 3 bases, leaving 9 bases of the junction unmatched. This CDR3 spans 15 amino acids. CDR3 loop: CASSDAGGLVGEQFF. As DNA, the CDR3 is TGTGCCAGCAGTGACGCGGGAGGGCTGGTCGGTGAGCAGTTCTTC.

The chain uses TRBV5-6 and TRBJ2-1; 9 bases line up with TRBD1. The V segment lost 4 bases and the J segment 1 base; nucleotides outside the gene matches: 6. The CDR3 totals 16 residues. The V gene's germline CDR1 is SGHDT and CDR2 YYEEEE. The CDR3 is CASSAGTGKSYNEQFF. The CDR3 nucleotides are TGTGCCAGCAGCGCCGGGACAGGGAAATCCTACAATGAGCAGTTCTTC.

This clonotype was detected many times. The chain employs TRBV12-3 or TRBV12-4 and TRBJ2-1; 9 nucleotides agree with TRBD2. Germline trimming cut 5 bases from V and 5 bases from J; bases unmatched to any gene: 10. CDR3 length: 16 amino acids. The CDR3, as DNA: TGTGCCAGCAGTCCCCGGTGGGCGGGAGGGAACAATGAGCAGTTCTTC. Residues: CASSPRWAGGNNEQFF.

This chain links TRBV6-1 with TRBJ1-1; 8 bases are shared with TRBD1. J gave up 4 bases and V 7 bases, and 14 bases lay outside the gene matches. The CDR3 length is 16 residues. Germline CDR1 MNHNS, CDR2 SASEGT. The CDR3 loop is CASTPSQGARVTEAFF. The CDR3 DNA reads TGTGCCAGCACGCCCTCGCAGGGGGCGCGGGTCACTGAAGCTTTCTTT.

This clonotype was seen repeatedly, ten times or more. The rearrangement uses TRBV12-3 or TRBV12-4 and TRBJ2-7; D is possibly TRBD2 (7 bases). V was pared by 4 bases and J by 0 bases, with 13 bases between. The CDR3 has 15 amino acids. The CDR3 DNA sequence: TGTGCCAGCAGTTGGGCCGGGGGGCGCTCCTACGAGCAGTACTTC. It codes for CASSWAGGRSYEQYF.

This clonotype was seen repeatedly, ten times or more. V is TRBV7-8 and J is TRBJ1-1, with TRBD1 matching over 7 bases. Germline V gene data show CDR1 as SGHVS and CDR2 as FQNEAQ. V shed 5 bases and J 0 bases; nucleotides not matched to a gene: 3. CDR3 length equals 14 residues. The CDR3 DNA reads TGTGCCAGCAGCACGGGACAGATGAACACTGAAGCTTTCTTT. Its protein is CASSTGQMNTEAFF. Full variable domain (rest looked up from reference TRBV7-8 and TRBJ1-1): GAGVSQSPRYKVAKRGQDVALRCDPISGHVSLFWYQQALGQGPEFLTYFQNEAQLDKSGLPSDRFFAERPEGSVSTLKIQRTQQEDSAVYLCASSTGQMNTEAFFGQGTRLTVV.

This clonotype was detected many times. V gene TRBV3-1 combines with J gene TRBJ2-1; 9 bases agree with TRBD2. J was trimmed by 6 bases and V by 4 bases; bases with no gene match: 1. The CDR3 contains 13 residues. Germline values: CDR1 LGHDT, CDR2 YNNKEL (reference sequence). The CDR3: CASSPGLANEQFF. Written as DNA, the CDR3 is TGTGCCAGCAGCCCGGGACTAGCCAATGAGCAGTTCTTC.

This clonotype was observed many times. CDR3 sequence reads: CASSRTLAGALEQYF. DNA of the CDR3: TGTGCCAGCAGCCGGACTCTAGCGGGAGCGCTCGAGCAGTACTTC. This rearrangement joins TRBV7-6 to TRBJ2-7; 10 positions match TRBD2. J was trimmed by 6 bases and V by 5 bases; bases with no gene match: 10. The CDR3 extends over 15 amino acids. CDR1 is SGHVS and CDR2 is FNYEAQ in the germline V gene.

The genes are TRBV29-1 and TRBJ2-3; D is tentatively TRBD1 or TRBD2 (5 bases each). Germline CDR1 and CDR2: SQVTM and ANQGSEA. The CDR3 consists of 16 residues. Trimming removed 4 bases at V and 1 base at J, with 18 bases between. Written as DNA, the CDR3 is TGCAGCGTTGCTGGGGGTTTAAGTATTCGCACAGATACGCAGTATTTT. Translation: CSVAGGLSIRTDTQYF.

This clonotype was recorded at least ten times. The chain has TRBV12-3 or TRBV12-4 and TRBJ2-3; D remains unclear. V shed 0 bases and J shed 1 base, with 14 bases lying between them. The length of the CDR3 is 17 residues. CDR3 residues: CASSLARLPQGTDTQYF. The CDR3 DNA sequence: TGTGCCAGCAGTTTAGCGCGTCTACCCCAAGGCACAGATACGCAGTATTTT.

This clonotype came up many times. In nucleotides, the CDR3 is TGTGCCAGCAGTCCTAGCGGGAGGGCCGTAGATACGCAGTATTTT. This translates into CASSPSGRAVDTQYF. The J gene is TRBJ2-3, the V gene TRBV28; 12 positions agree with TRBD2. V trimming: 5 bases; J trimming: 5 bases; junction bases outside the gene matches: 5. The CDR3 sequence is 15 residues long. CDR1 is MDHEN and CDR2 is SYDVKM in the germline V gene. The variable domain in full, completed from reference TRBV28 and TRBJ2-3, reads DVKVTQSSRYLVKRTGEKVFLECVQDMDHENMFWYRQDPGLGLRLIYFSYDVKMKEKGDIPEGYSVSREKKERFSLILESASTNQTSMYLCASSPSGRAVDTQYFGPGTRLTVL.

The V call is TRBV29-1, the J call TRBJ2-7; the match to TRBD2 covers 7 bases. V shed 5 bases, J shed 3 bases, and the junction held 4 bases outside the gene matches. Germline loops: CDR1 SQVTM, CDR2 ANQGSEA. The CDR3 runs to 12 residues. The CDR3 here is CSVRLADYEQYF. Here the CDR3 DNA reads TGCAGCGTTCGTCTAGCGGACTACGAGCAGTACTTC.

In this sample, this clonotype turned up many times. V gene TRBV20-1 combines with J gene TRBJ1-1, with TRBD1 matching over 9 bases. The CDR3 runs to 13 residues. Unmatched junction bases numbered 4, after V lost 6 bases and J lost 2 bases. CDR1 and CDR2 (germline): DFQATT, SNEGSKA (reference sequence). The CDR3 is CSAQQGANTEAFF. CDR3 bases: TGCAGTGCCCAACAGGGGGCAAACACTGAAGCTTTCTTT.

This clonotype has just a few counts. V usage is TRBV7-3 and J usage is TRBJ2-3; TRBD2 agrees at 7 bases. There are 16 residues in the CDR3. Germline CDR1 reads SGHTA; CDR2 reads FQGTGA. The V segment lost 5 bases and the J segment 4 bases; nucleotides outside the gene matches: 12. The CDR3 nucleotides are TGTGCCAGCAGCCTAAGGCCTAGCGGAGCCCCAGATACGCAGTATTTT. It translates to CASSLRPSGAPDTQYF.

This clonotype has just a few counts. The chain uses TRBV29-1 and TRBJ1-1, with D perhaps TRBD1 (6 bases). From germline, CDR1 is SQVTM and CDR2 ANQGSEA. The ends were cut back, 5 bases at V and 1 base at J, with 14 bases in the middle. The CDR3 extends over 14 amino acids. CDR3 residues: CSVYQGPRNTEAFF. The DNA for the CDR3 is TGCAGCGTTTATCAGGGGCCAAGGAACACTGAAGCTTTCTTT.

This clonotype has at least ten counts. The DNA of the CDR3 is TGTGCCAGCAGCCGAACGCTAGGAGGGATTGGAACTGAGCAGTTCTTC. Translation: CASSRTLGGIGTEQFF. The chain couples TRBV6-2 or TRBV6-3 to TRBJ2-1; D possibly corresponds to TRBD2 (6 bases). The V end was cut by 6 bases, the J end by 9 bases, with 24 bases between. The CDR3 covers 16 residues. Germline CDR1 reads MNHEY; CDR2 reads SVGEGT.

This clonotype was counted ten times or more. The V and J genes are TRBV4-2 and TRBJ2-7, with a weak D call TRBD2 (7 bases). Germline CDR1 LGHNA, CDR2 YNFKEQ. Trimming cost V 5 bases and J 7 bases, with 15 bases left between them. The CDR3 runs to 13 residues. CDR3 coding DNA: TGTGCCAGCAGCGCGGCGGGGGCGGAAGAGCAGTACTTC. Protein product: CASSAAGAEEQYF.

The gene calls are TRBV27 and TRBJ2-6; D gene ambiguous. This CDR3 comprises 16 residues. Germline V gene data show CDR1 as MNHEY and CDR2 as SMNVEV (reference sequence). The V and J ends lost 2 bases and 1 base respectively, with 9 bases between them. CDR3 loop: CASSLRLWSGANVLTF. CDR3 bases: TGTGCCAGCAGTTTACGCCTCTGGTCTGGGGCCAACGTCCTGACTTTC.

The sample holds a few counts of this clonotype. The V call is TRBV13, the J call TRBJ2-3; D unclear. The V end lost 4 bases, the J end lost 6 bases, and 11 bases lay between the germline ends. CDR3 length: 13 amino acids. Germline V CDR1 and CDR2: PRHDT, FYEKMQ (reference sequence). DNA of the CDR3: TGTGCCAGCAGCTCAAATCCGGGTGATACGCAGTATTTT. It specifies CASSSNPGDTQYF.

V gene TRBV6-5 combines with J gene TRBJ2-1; 8 bases are shared with TRBD1. The ends lost 2 bases at V and 10 bases at J; junction bases unmatched: 10. CDR3 length: 15 amino acids. Germline values: CDR1 MNHEY, CDR2 SVGAGI. CDR3 amino acids: CASSYVAGGMFEQFF. The CDR3, as DNA: TGTGCCAGCAGTTACGTCGCAGGGGGCATGTTCGAGCAGTTCTTC.

This clonotype was found a few times. The chain recombines TRBV18 with TRBJ2-1; D ambiguous. V was pared by 0 bases and J by 8 bases, with 20 bases between. The CDR3 runs 17 residues. Germline values: CDR1 KGHSH, CDR2 LQKENI. Here the CDR3 DNA reads TGTGCCAGCTCACCACCGGTGCCGGGTATGGCAATTTATGAGCAGTTCTTC. Protein: CASSPPVPGMAIYEQFF.